The 14 T cell receptor beta chains given below trace back to one sample, sequenced in a study of OX40 agonist ivuxolimab in advanced cancers. Clones were sequenced by immunoSEQ multiplex PCR, and TCRdb holds only the in-frame ones, with some missing. The sample includes 58,000 or so clones, 83% of them seen just once. The sequenced sample was CD4+ or CD8+ T cells sorted from blood, obtained in a trial of the OX40 agonist ivuxolimab. These receptors were collected from an adult with an advanced solid tumor such as melanoma, head and neck, liver or kidney cancer.

The chain is built from TRBV29-1 and TRBJ2-7; D call uncertain. The CDR3 covers 11 residues. The V and J ends lost 1 base and 2 bases respectively, with 3 bases between them. Germline V gene sequence: CDR1 SQVTM, CDR2 ANQGSEA. The CDR3 reads CSVEGPYEQYF. The DNA of the CDR3 is TGCAGCGTTGAAGGGCCCTACGAGCAGTACTTC.

The CDR3 region is CASSQTGGSTDTQYF. The DNA of the CDR3 is TGTGCCAGCAGCCAAACAGGGGGTAGCACAGATACGCAGTATTTT. The J gene is TRBJ2-3, the V gene TRBV5-6; the match to TRBD1 covers 8 bases. Trimming took 4 bases from V and 0 from J; bases not matched to a gene: 4. The CDR3 sequence is 15 residues long. Germline-derived CDR1 and CDR2 are SGHDT and YYEEEE.

The CDR3 DNA sequence: TGTGCCAGCAGTTACGTCCCGGGCACAGATACGCAGTATTTT. Residues: CASSYVPGTDTQYF. The chain combines TRBV6-6 with TRBJ2-3; no clear D gene. The germline CDR1 and CDR2 sequences are MNHNY and SVGAGI (reference sequence). V lost 2 bases and J lost 1, with 7 bases in between. The CDR3 totals 14 residues.

The chain recombines TRBV10-2 with TRBJ2-5, with 9 bases matching TRBD1. V lost 2 bases, J lost 2 bases, and 3 bases stayed unmatched. The CDR3 has 15 residues. Looked up from germline, CDR1 is WSHSY and CDR2 is SAAADI. As DNA, the CDR3 is TGCGCCAGCAGTGAGCCGGGACAGGGACAAGAGACCCAGTACTTC. This encodes CASSEPGQGQETQYF.

This sequence joins TRBV29-1 and TRBJ2-3; either TRBD1 or TRBD2 may fit D (5 bases each). Germline loops: CDR1 SQVTM, CDR2 ANQGSEA. There are 15 residues in the CDR3. V shed 4 bases and J shed 2 bases, with 16 bases lying between them. The CDR3 nucleotides are TGCAGCGTTGGGGTCCCGGGGCCCCACACAGATACGCAGTATTTT. Translated: CSVGVPGPHTDTQYF.

The chain joins TRBV6-5 to TRBJ2-7, with 10 bases identical to TRBD1. The CDR3 has 15 amino acids. CDR1 and CDR2 (germline): MNHEY, SVGAGI. Trimming cost V 0 bases and J 4 bases; bases outside gene matches: 3. In nucleotides, the CDR3 is TGTGCCAGCAGTTACTCAGGACAGGGGGGATACGAGCAGTACTTC. This translates into CASSYSGQGGYEQYF.

V is TRBV6-9 and J is TRBJ1-5; 9 bases agree with TRBD1. V was pared by 0 bases and J by 4 bases, with 4 bases of the junction left unmatched. The CDR3 is made up of 16 amino acids. In germline, CDR1 is MNHGY, CDR2 SVAAGI. The CDR3 loop is CASSYSLGQGNQPQHF. The CDR3 bases are TGTGCCAGCAGTTATTCGTTGGGACAGGGAAATCAGCCCCAGCATTTT.

The gene calls are TRBV7-3 and TRBJ1-2, with a tentative D call TRBD1 (5 bases). The length of the CDR3 is 14 residues. With 5 bases removed from V and 1 base from J, the gap between germline ends came to 11 bases. CDR1 is SGHTA, CDR2 FQGTGA, per germline. Written as DNA, the CDR3 is TGTGCCAGCAGCCCGGGACCCGTTAACTATGGCTACACCTTC. It translates to CASSPGPVNYGYTF.

The rearrangement uses TRBV6-1 and TRBJ2-7; D is unclear. Trimming removed 2 bases from V and 6 bases from J, with 17 bases in between. Germline CDR1 reads MNHNS; CDR2 reads SASEGT. CDR3 length: 15 residues. The CDR3 region has the DNA TGTGCCAGCAGTGAACCCCGGACGGAGACTTCCGAGCAGTACTTC. Translated: CASSEPRTETSEQYF.

The chain recombines TRBV11-2 with TRBJ1-4, with a possible D match to TRBD1 (6 bases). In germline, CDR1 is SGHAT, CDR2 FQNNGV. The CDR3 runs 15 residues. V shed 4 bases and J shed 0 bases, with 9 bases lying between them. CDR3 nucleotide sequence: TGTGCCAGCAGCTGGGGGGCGGCAACTAATGAAAAACTGTTTTTT. It codes for CASSWGAATNEKLFF. Full variable domain (remainder filled in from reference TRBV11-2 and TRBJ1-4): EAGVAQSPRYKIIEKRQSVAFWCNPISGHATLYWYQQILGQGPKLLIQFQNNGVVDDSQLPKDRFSAERLKGVDSTLKIQPAKLEDSAVYLCASSWGAATNEKLFFGSGTQLSVL.

This chain uses TRBV7-9 with TRBJ2-1; tentatively, D is TRBD1 or TRBD2 (6 bases each). The germline gives CDR1 SEHNR, CDR2 FQNEAQ (reference sequence). This CDR3 comprises 17 residues. Trimming removed 5 bases from V and 5 bases from J, with 22 bases in between. The CDR3 nucleotides read TGTGCCAGCAGCCCTTCAGGGGCCGGGAGTACCCACAATGAGCAGTTCTTC. It specifies CASSPSGAGSTHNEQFF. Supplemented by reference TRBV7-9 and TRBJ2-1, the full variable domain reads DTGVSQNPRHKITKRGQNVTFRCDPISEHNRLYWYRQTLGQGPEFLTYFQNEAQLEKSRLLSDRFSAERPKGSFSTLEIQRTEQGDSAMYLCASSPSGAGSTHNEQFFGPGTRLTVL.

The rearrangement uses TRBV7-6 and TRBJ2-1; 13 bases match TRBD2. CDR1 and CDR2 from the germline V gene are SGHVS and FNYEAQ. J lost 6 bases, V lost 2 bases, and 4 bases had no gene match. The CDR3 has 16 amino acids. The CDR3 here is CASSLWTSGRSNEQFF. CDR3 nucleotides: TGTGCCAGCAGCTTATGGACTAGCGGGAGATCCAATGAGCAGTTCTTC.

This clone was counted only a few times. The chain combines TRBV7-2 with TRBJ1-1; D remains unclear. V dropped 5 bases and J dropped 4 bases, with 14 bases sitting between them. Per the germline V gene, CDR1 is SGHTA and CDR2 is FQGNSA. The CDR3 sequence is 14 residues long. The DNA of the CDR3 is TGTGCCAGCAGCCCTGAAGAGCTTAGCACTGAAGCTTTCTTT. It encodes CASSPEELSTEAFF.

The V and J genes are TRBV14 and TRBJ1-6; D not resolved. The CDR3 totals 13 residues. Trimming left V 1 base short and J 7 bases short, with 5 bases between. CDR1 and CDR2 from the germline V gene are SGHDN and FVKESK. The CDR3 loop reads CASSQVGNSPLHF. Written as DNA, the CDR3 is TGTGCCAGCAGCCAAGTTGGGAATTCACCCCTCCACTTT.